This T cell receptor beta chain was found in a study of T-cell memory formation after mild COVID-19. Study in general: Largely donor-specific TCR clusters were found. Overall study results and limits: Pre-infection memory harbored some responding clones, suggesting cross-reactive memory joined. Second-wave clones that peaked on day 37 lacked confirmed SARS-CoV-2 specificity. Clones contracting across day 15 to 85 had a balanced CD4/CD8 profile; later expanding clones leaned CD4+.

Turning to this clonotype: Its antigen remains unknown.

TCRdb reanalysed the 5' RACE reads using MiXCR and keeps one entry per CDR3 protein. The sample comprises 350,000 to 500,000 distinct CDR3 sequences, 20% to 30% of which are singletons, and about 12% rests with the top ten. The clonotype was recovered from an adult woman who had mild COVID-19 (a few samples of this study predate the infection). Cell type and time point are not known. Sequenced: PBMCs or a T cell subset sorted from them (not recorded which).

The CDR3 DNA is TGTGCCAGCAGCTCGGCAGGGGCTTCAGATACGCAGTATTTT. Its protein is CASSSAGASDTQYF. The chain has TRBV5-5 and TRBJ2-3; the D gene is possibly TRBD1 (6 bases). The CDR3 consists of 14 residues. V was trimmed by 3 bases and J by 4 bases, leaving 12 bases between them. The germline V gene has CDR1 SGHKS and CDR2 YYEKEE (reference sequence).